This T cell receptor (beta chain) was observed in a study of T cells in localized non-small cell lung cancer. Overall study results and limits: The study detected a median roughly 50 of the top 100 tumor clones in adjacent lung. Uninvolved nearby lung showed the greatest T cell clonality, exceeding that found in tumor.

Only in-frame clones appear in the TCRdb table, and some are missing; sequencing was by immunoSEQ multiplex PCR. The sample shows around 1,400 clones, approximately 29% of them seen only once. Comments on this clone: What it recognizes is unknown.

Adjacent lung was taken at least 2 cm from the tumor margin, free of atypia. This sample comprised normal lung tissue next to the tumor, obtained before any cancer treatment. This sequence originates from a female donor of 60 years or more with stage I lung adenocarcinoma.

The CDR3 spells CASSRAGDGNTIYF. CDR3 nucleotides: TGTGCCAGCAGTCGGGCCGGGGATGGAAACACCATATATTTT. The chain recombines TRBV28 with TRBJ1-3; D is unclear. V was shortened by 5 bases and J by 3 bases, with 11 bases between the two germline ends. In germline, CDR1 is MDHEN, CDR2 SYDVKM. The CDR3 length is 14 residues.